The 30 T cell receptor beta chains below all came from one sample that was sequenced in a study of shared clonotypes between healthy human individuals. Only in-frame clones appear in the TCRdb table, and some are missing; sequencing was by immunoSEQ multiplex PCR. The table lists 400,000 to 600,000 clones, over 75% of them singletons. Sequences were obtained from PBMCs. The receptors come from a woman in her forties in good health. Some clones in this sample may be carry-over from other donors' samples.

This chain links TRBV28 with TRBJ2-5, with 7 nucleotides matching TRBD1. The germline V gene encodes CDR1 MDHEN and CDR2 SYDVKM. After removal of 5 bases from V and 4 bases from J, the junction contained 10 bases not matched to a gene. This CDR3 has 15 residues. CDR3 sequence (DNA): TGTGCCAGCAGTGCCTCGACAGGGATGAGAGAGACCCAGTACTTC. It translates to CASSASTGMRETQYF.

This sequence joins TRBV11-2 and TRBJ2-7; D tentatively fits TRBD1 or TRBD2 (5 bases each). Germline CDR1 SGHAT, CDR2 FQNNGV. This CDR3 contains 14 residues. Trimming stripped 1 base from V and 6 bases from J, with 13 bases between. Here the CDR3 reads CASSLVRGPREQYF. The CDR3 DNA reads TGTGCCAGCAGCTTAGTACGGGGACCCCGCGAGCAGTACTTC.

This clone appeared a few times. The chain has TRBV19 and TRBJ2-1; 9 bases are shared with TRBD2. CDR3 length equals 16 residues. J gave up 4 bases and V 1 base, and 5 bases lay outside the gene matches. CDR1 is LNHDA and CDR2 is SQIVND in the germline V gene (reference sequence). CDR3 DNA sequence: TGTGCCAGTAGTATAGTCGCGGGGGGGCGGTACAATGAGCAGTTCTTC. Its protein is CASSIVAGGRYNEQFF.

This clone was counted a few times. The CDR3 is CSVGQDTEAFF. DNA of the CDR3: TGCAGCGTTGGTCAGGACACTGAAGCTTTCTTT. The rearrangement links TRBV29-1 to TRBJ1-1; no clear D gene. V was clipped by 4 bases and J by 3 bases, with 6 bases between them. This CDR3 is 11 amino acids long. Germline assignment: CDR1 SQVTM and CDR2 ANQGSEA.

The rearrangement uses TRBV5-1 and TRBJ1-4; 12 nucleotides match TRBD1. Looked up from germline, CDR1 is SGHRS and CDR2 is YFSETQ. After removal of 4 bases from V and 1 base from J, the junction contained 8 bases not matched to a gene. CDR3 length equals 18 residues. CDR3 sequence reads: CASSPQGQGAGTNEKLFF. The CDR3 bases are TGCGCCAGCAGCCCTCAGGGACAGGGGGCCGGAACTAATGAAAAACTGTTTTTT.

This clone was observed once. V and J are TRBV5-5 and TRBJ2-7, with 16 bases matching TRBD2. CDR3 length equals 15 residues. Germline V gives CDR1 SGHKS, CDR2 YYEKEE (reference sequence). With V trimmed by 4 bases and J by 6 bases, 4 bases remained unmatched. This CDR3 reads CASSRGLAGGVEQYF. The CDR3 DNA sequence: TGTGCCAGCAGCCGGGGACTAGCGGGAGGGGTCGAGCAGTACTTC.

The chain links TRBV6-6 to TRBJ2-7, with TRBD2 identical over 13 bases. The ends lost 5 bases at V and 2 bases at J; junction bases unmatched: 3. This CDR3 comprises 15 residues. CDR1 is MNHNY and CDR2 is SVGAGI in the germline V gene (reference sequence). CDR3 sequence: CASSQGLAGPYEQYF. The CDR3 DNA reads TGTGCCAGCAGTCAGGGACTAGCGGGGCCCTACGAGCAGTACTTC.

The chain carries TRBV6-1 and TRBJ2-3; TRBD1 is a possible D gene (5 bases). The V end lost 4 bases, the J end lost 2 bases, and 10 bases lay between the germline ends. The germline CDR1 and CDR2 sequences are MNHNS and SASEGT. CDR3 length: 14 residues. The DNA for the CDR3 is TGTGCCAGCAGTGTGGACACAGCCACAGATACGCAGTATTTT. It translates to CASSVDTATDTQYF.

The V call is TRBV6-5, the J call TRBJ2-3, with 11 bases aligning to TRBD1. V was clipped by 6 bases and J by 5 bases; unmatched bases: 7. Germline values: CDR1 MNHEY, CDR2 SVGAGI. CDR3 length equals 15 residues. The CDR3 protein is CASSQGQGALDTQYF. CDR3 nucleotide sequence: TGTGCCAGCAGCCAAGGACAGGGGGCTTTAGATACGCAGTATTTT.

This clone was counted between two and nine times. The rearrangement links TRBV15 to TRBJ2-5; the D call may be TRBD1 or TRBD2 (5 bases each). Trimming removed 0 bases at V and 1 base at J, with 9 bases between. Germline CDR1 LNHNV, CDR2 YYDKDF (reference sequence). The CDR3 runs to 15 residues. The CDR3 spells CATSRDGGAQETQYF. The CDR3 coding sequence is TGTGCCACCAGCAGAGATGGGGGAGCCCAAGAGACCCAGTACTTC.

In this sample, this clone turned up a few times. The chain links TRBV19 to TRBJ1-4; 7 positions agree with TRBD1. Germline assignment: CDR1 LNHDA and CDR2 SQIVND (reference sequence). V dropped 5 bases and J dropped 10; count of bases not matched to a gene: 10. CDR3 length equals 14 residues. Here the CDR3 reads CASSVDRDSGKLFF. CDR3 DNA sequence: TGTGCCAGTAGTGTTGACAGGGATTCCGGAAAACTGTTTTTT.

In DNA, the CDR3 is TGTGCCAGCAGCCCGGCGGTGGGAGCTGGGGCCAACGTCCTGACTTTC. Protein: CASSPAVGAGANVLTF. This chain joins TRBV27 and TRBJ2-6, with D possibly TRBD2 on 5 matching bases. The germline CDR1 and CDR2 sequences are MNHEY and SMNVEV (reference sequence). CDR3 length equals 16 residues. Deletions cut 6 bases from V and 2 bases from J, with 14 bases between.

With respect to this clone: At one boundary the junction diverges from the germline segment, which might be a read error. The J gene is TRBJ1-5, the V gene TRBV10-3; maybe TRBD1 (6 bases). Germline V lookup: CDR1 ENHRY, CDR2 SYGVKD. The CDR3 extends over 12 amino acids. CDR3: CASSEGGQPQHF. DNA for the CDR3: TGTGCCAGCAGTGAAGGGGGTCAGCCCCAGCATTTT.

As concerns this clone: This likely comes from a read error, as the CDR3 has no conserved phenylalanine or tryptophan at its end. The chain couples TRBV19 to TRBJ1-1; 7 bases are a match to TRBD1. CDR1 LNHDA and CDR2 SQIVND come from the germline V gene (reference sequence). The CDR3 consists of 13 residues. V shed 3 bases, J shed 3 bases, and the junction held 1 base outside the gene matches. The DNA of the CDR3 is TGTGCCAGTAGTATCGACAGGGACACTGAAGCTTTCCTT. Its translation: CASSIDRDTEAFL.

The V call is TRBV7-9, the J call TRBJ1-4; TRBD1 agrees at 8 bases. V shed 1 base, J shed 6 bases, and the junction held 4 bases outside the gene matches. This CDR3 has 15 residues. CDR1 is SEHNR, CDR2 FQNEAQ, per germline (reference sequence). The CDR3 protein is CASSLGDRSDEKLFF. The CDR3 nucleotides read TGTGCCAGCAGCTTAGGGGACAGGTCGGATGAAAAACTGTTTTTT.

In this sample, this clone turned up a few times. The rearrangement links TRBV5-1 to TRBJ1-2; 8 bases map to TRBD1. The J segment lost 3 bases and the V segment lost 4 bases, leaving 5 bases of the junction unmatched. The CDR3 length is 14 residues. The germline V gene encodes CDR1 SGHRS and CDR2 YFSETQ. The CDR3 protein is CASSPGQGYYGYTF. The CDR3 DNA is TGCGCCAGCAGCCCAGGACAGGGCTACTATGGCTACACCTTC.

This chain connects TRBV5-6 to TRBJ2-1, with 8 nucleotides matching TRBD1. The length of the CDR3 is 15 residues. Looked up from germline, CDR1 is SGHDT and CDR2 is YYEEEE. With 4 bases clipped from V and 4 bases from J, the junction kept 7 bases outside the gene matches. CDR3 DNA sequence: TGTGCCAGCAGCCGCCGACAGGGGCTTTACAATGAGCAGTTCTTC. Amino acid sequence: CASSRRQGLYNEQFF. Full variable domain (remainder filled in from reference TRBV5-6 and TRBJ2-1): DAGVTQSPTHLIKTRGQQVTLRCSPKSGHDTVSWYQQALGQGPQFIFQYYEEEERQRGNFPDRFSGHQFPNYSSELNVNALLLGDSALYLCASSRRQGLYNEQFFGPGTRLTVL.

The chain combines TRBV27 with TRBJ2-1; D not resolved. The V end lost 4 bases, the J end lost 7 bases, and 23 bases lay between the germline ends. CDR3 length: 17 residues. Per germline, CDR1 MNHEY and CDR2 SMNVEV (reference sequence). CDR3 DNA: TGTGCCAGCAGTTCTTTGGGGTCTGCCGGTTACTCTAATGAGCAGTTCTTC. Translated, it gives CASSSLGSAGYSNEQFF.

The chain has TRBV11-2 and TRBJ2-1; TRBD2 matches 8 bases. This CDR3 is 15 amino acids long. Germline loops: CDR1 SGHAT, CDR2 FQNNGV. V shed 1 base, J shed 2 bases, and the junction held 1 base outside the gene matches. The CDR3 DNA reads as TGTGCCAGCAGCTTAGCGGGAGGGGCCTACAATGAGCAGTTCTTC. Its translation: CASSLAGGAYNEQFF.

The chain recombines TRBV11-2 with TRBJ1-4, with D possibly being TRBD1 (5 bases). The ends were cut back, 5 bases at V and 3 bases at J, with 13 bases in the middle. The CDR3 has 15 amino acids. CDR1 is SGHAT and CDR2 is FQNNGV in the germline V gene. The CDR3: CASSPRGTSNEKLFF. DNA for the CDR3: TGTGCCAGCAGCCCCCGGGGCACCTCTAATGAAAAACTGTTTTTT.

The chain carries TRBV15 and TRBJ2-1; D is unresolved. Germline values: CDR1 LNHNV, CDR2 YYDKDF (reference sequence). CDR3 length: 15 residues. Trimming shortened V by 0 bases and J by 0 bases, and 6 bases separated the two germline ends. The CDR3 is CATSREGNSYNEQFF. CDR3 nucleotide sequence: TGTGCCACCAGCAGAGAGGGCAACTCCTACAATGAGCAGTTCTTC.

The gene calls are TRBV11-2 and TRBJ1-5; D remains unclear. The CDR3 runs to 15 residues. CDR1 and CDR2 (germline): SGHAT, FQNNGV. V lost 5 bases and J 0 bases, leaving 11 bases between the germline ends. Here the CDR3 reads CASSPGGISNQPQHF. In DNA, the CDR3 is TGTGCCAGCAGCCCGGGAGGAATTAGCAATCAGCCCCAGCATTTT.

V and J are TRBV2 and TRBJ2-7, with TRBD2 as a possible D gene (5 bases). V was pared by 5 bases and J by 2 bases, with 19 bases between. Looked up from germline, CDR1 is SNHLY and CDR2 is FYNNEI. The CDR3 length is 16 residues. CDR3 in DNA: TGTGCCAGCAGTCCCCTCGGGTCAACGGGGACCTACGAGCAGTACTTC. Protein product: CASSPLGSTGTYEQYF.

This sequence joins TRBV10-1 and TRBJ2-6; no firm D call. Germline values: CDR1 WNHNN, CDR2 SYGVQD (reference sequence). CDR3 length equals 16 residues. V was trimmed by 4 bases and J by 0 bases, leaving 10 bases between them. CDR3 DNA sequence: TGCGCCAGCAGTGTTCGCCGGCCCTCTGGGGCCAACGTCCTGACTTTC. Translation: CASSVRRPSGANVLTF.

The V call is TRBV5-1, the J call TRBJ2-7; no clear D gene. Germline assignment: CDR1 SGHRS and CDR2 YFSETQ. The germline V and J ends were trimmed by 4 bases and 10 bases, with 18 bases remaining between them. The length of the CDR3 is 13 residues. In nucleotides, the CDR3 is TGCGCCAGCAGCCCCCAGGTTGCGTATGATCAGTACTTC. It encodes CASSPQVAYDQYF.

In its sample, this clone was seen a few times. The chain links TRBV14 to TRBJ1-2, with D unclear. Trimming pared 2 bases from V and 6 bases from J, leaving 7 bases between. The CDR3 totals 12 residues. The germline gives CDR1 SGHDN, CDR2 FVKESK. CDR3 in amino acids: CASSQRTDGYTF. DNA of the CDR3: TGTGCCAGCAGCCAACGGACGGATGGCTACACCTTC. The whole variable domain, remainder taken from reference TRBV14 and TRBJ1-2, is EAGVTQFPSHSVIEKGQTVTLRCDPISGHDNLYWYRRVMGKEIKFLLHFVKESKQDESGMPNNRFLAERTGGTYSTLKVQPAELEDSGVYFCASSQRTDGYTFGSGTRLTVV.

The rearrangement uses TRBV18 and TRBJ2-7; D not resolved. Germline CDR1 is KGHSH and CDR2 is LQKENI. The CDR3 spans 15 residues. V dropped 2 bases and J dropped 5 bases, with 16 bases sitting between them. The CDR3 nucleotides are TGTGCCAGCTCACCAGGGTCTGGAGTAGAGGACGAGCAGTACTTC. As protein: CASSPGSGVEDEQYF.

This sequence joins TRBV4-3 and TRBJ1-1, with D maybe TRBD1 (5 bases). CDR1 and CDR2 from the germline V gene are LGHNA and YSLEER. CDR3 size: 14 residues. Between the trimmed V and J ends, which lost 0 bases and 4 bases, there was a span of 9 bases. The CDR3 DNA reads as TGCGCCAGCAGCCAAGATCAGGGTGGCACTGAAGCTTTCTTT. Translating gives CASSQDQGGTEAFF.

The CDR3 sequence: CASSPSPGLADTGELFF. CDR3 nucleotides: TGTGCCAGCAGCCCAAGCCCGGGACTAGCGGACACCGGGGAGCTGTTTTTT. This chain connects TRBV7-2 to TRBJ2-2; TRBD2 matches 11 bases. V dropped 5 bases and J dropped 3; count of bases not matched to a gene: 8. Per the germline V gene, CDR1 is SGHTA and CDR2 is FQGNSA. The CDR3 sequence is 17 residues long.

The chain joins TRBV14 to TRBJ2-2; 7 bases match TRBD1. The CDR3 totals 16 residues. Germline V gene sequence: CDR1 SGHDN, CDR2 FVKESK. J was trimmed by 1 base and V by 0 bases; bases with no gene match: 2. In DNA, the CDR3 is TGTGCCAGCAGCCAAGAGCAGGGGGAGAACACCGGGGAGCTGTTTTTT. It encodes CASSQEQGENTGELFF.